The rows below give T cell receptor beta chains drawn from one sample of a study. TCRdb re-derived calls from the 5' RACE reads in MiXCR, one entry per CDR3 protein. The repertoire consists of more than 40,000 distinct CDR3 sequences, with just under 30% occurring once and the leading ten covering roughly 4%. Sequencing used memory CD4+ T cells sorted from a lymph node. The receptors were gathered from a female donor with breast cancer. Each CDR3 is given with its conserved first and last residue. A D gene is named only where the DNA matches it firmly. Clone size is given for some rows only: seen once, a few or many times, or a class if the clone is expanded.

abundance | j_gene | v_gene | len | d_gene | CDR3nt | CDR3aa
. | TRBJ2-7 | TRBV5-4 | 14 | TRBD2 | TGTGCCAGCCGATCGGCGGGGGACTTCTACGAGCAGTACTTC | CASRSAGDFYEQYF
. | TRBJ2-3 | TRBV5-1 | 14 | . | TGCGCCAGCAGCCTCCCGGCGGGGACAGATACGCAGTATTTT | CASSLPAGTDTQYF
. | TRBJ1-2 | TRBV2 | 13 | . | TGTGCCAGCAGTGTTTGGGACAACTATGGCTACACCTTC | CASSVWDNYGYTF
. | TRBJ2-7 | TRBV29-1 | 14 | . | TGCAGCGTTGTCGGGGTGGGAAGCTCCTACGAGCAGTACTTC | CSVVGVGSSYEQYF
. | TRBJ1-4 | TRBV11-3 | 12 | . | TGTGCCAGCAGCTTACGGGGTGAAAAACTGTTTTTT | CASSLRGEKLFF
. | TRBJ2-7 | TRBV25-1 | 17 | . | TGTGCCAGCAGTGAATCCCCAATTCGGGAGACCTCCTACGAGCAGTACTTC | CASSESPIRETSYEQYF
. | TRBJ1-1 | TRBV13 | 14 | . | TGTGCCAGCAGCTTGGGACCTCTCTTCACTGAAGCTTTCTTT | CASSLGPLFTEAFF
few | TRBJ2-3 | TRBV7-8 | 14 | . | TGTGCCAGCAGCTTAGCGGACTTCACAGATACGCAGTATTTT | CASSLADFTDTQYF
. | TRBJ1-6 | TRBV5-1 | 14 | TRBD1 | TGCGCCAGCAGCCCGGGGACAGGGAATTCACCCCTCCACTTT | CASSPGTGNSPLHF
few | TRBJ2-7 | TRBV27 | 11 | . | TGTGCCAGCGGCCGCCCTTACGAGCAGTACTTC | CASGRPYEQYF
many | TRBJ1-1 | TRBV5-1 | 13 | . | TGCGCCAGCAGCCTCATCCTGGACACTGAAGCTTTCTTT | CASSLILDTEAFF
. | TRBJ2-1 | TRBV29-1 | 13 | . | TGCAGCGTTGAAGGGACGGTCGACAATGAGCAGTTCTTC | CSVEGTVDNEQFF
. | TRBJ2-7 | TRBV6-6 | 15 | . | TGTGCCAGCAGTTACGCCACGGGACTCTCCTACGAGCAGTACTTC | CASSYATGLSYEQYF
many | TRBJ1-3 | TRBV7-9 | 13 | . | TGTGCCATAGAGACAGGATCAGGAAACACCATATATTTT | CAIETGSGNTIYF
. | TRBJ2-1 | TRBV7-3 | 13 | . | TGTGCCAGCAGCTTAAACAATTACAATGAGCAGTTCTTC | CASSLNNYNEQFF
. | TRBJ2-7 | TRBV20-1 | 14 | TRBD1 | TGCGGTGCTAAGCGGACAGGCCTGGTGTACGAGCAGTACTTC | CGAKRTGLVYEQYF
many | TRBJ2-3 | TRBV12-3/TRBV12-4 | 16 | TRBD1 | TGTGCCAGCAGTTTTGATGACAGGGAAATCACAGATACGCAGTATTTT | CASSFDDREITDTQYF
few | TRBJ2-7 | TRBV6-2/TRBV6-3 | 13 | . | TGTGCCAGCAAGATCGGAGGGCTCGGCGAGCAGTACTTC | CASKIGGLGEQYF
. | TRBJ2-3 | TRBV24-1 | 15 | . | TGTGCCACCAGTGGCGATGGTTTCGGCACAGATACGCAGTATTTT | CATSGDGFGTDTQYF
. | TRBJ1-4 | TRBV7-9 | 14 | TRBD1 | TGTGCCAGCAGCTTTACAGGGGGTAGAGAAAAACTGTTTTTT | CASSFTGGREKLFF
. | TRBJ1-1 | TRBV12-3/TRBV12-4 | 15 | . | TGTGCCGGCAGCCCCACGGCAGGGGTAGACACTGAAGCTTTCTTT | CAGSPTAGVDTEAFF
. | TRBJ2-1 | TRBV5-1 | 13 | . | TGCGCCAGCAGCTTGGGTACTACTAATGAGCAGTTCTTC | CASSLGTTNEQFF
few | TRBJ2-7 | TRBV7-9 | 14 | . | TGTGCCAGCAGCCCTAGGGGCAGGTCCTACGAGCAGTACTTC | CASSPRGRSYEQYF
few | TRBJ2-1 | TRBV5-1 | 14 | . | TGCGCCAGCAGCGACGGGGATCCCTACAATGAGCAGTTCTTC | CASSDGDPYNEQFF
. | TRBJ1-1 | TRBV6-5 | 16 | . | TGTGCCAGCAGTTACGGGACCGGGACTGAGTTGGCTGAAGCTTTCTTT | CASSYGTGTELAEAFF
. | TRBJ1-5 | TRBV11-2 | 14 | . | TGTGCCAGCAGCGACCCGGGGGTAAATCAGCCCCAGCATTTT | CASSDPGVNQPQHF